The clone carrying this T cell receptor beta chain was detected many times. No antigen is known for it. This sample was included in a study of T cells in Graves' hyperthyroidism and ophthalmopathy. Using RNA transcripts as the source, TCR beta CDR3 regions were amplified. When the TCR CDR3 underwent first-round RT-PCR, the HTBI primer set was used. TCRdb analysed the multiplex PCR reads with MiXCR anew, one entry per CDR3 protein. The repertoire holds fewer than 550,000 distinct CDR3 sequences, with approximately 25% as singletons. Study-wide findings and caveats: The model forecast ophthalmopathy, anticipating it by a median roughly 6 months before onset. Peripheral blood also featured most of the thyroid clonotypes expanded above 0.001. Ophthalmopathy was separated from stable hyperthyroidism by a 13 V-J model.

The length of the CDR3 is 14 residues. Deletions cut 2 bases from V and 5 bases from J, with 15 bases between. The V gene's germline CDR1 is SQVTM and CDR2 ANQGSEA. The sequence came from a woman under 40 with Graves' ophthalmopathy. The rearrangement uses TRBV29-1 and TRBJ2-5; D might be TRBD1 or TRBD2, each matching 5 bases. Input material: blood. CDR3 nucleotides: TGCAGCGTTGAATTCGGGACCAGCGACGAGACCCAGTACTTC. It codes for CSVEFGTSDETQYF.